This T cell receptor beta chain came from a study of blood T cell repertoires in COVID-19. This CDR3 comprises 18 residues. Per the germline V gene, CDR1 is SQVTM and CDR2 is ANQGSEA. J lost 0 bases, V lost 7 bases, and 16 bases had no gene match. The assay was immunoSEQ multiplex PCR, and TCRdb's table has in-frame clones only and misses some. The data contain 95,000 or so clones, approximately 85% of them singletons. Sequences were obtained from peripheral blood. The receptor was isolated from an elderly woman with active or convalescent COVID-19. This sequence joins TRBV29-1 and TRBJ2-1; 9 positions match TRBD2. CDR3 in amino acids: CSAGRLAAFQSSYNEQFF. The CDR3 DNA is TGCAGCGCGGGACGACTAGCGGCATTCCAGAGCTCCTACAATGAGCAGTTCTTC.